These T cell receptor beta chains were read from a single sample in a study of blood T cell repertoires in COVID-19. Clones were sequenced by immunoSEQ multiplex PCR, and TCRdb holds only the in-frame ones, with some missing. The repertoire holds about 150,000 clones, with roughly nine tenths as singletons. The sequencing sample was made of peripheral blood. The receptor set was obtained from a man in his fifties with acute or convalescent COVID-19. Both conserved end residues are part of each CDR3. Each record gives: J gene, V gene, clone size, D gene, CDR3 DNA, CDR3 protein. A D gene is named only where the DNA matches it firmly. Clone size is given for some rows only: seen once, a few or many times, or a class if the clone is expanded.

TRBJ1-1	TRBV30	once	NA	TGTGCCTGGAGCACCCTCCCAGTGAACACTGAAGCTTTCTTT	CAWSTLPVNTEAFF
TRBJ1-1	TRBV30	once	NA	TGTGCCTGGAGTCCCCCCGACAGTCTCCTGAACACTGAAGCTTTCTTT	CAWSPPDSLLNTEAFF
TRBJ2-1	TRBV19	NA	NA	TGTGCCAGTAGTAGCGGTCCTAGCTCCTACAATGAGCAGTTCTTC	CASSSGPSSYNEQFF
TRBJ1-1	TRBV27	NA	NA	TGTGCCAGCGCCTCTTCACTTGAGGGTAAAGCTTTCTTT	CASASSLEGKAFF
TRBJ2-6	TRBV27	NA	NA	TGTGCCAGCAGTGGCGACAGAACCTCTGGGGCCAACGTCCTGACTTTC	CASSGDRTSGANVLTF
TRBJ2-5	TRBV19	NA	NA	TGTGCCAGTAGTATAGACCACAGGGCTGGGGAGACCCAGTACTTC	CASSIDHRAGETQYF
TRBJ1-2	TRBV5-1	NA	TRBD1	TGCGCCAGCAGCCTAGGGACAGGCACTAACTATGGCTACACCTTC	CASSLGTGTNYGYTF
TRBJ1-1	TRBV12-3/TRBV12-4	NA	NA	TGTGCCAGCAGTGGGAGGGGGACTGAAGCTTTCTTT	CASSGRGTEAFF
TRBJ1-2	TRBV4-2	NA	NA	TGTGCCAGCAGCCAAGGCAGGGCCCAGGGCTATGGCTACACCTTC	CASSQGRAQGYGYTF
TRBJ1-3	TRBV5-8	NA	TRBD1	TGTGCCAGCAGCTTGGGACAGGGAGTGTACTCTGGAAACACCATATATTTT	CASSLGQGVYSGNTIYF
TRBJ2-7	TRBV15	NA	NA	TGTGCCACCAGCAGAGATAGTAGAAGGGGTGGCGAGCAGTACTTC	CATSRDSRRGGEQYF
TRBJ2-1	TRBV7-2	NA	TRBD2	TGTGCCAGCAGCCGCGGGAGGGGATACAATGAGCAGTTCTTC	CASSRGRGYNEQFF
TRBJ2-3	TRBV28	NA	TRBD1	TGTGCGAGCCAGGGGGCAGATACGCAGTATTTT	CASQGADTQYF
TRBJ1-1	TRBV28	NA	NA	TGTGCCAGCAGTTTATACGGGAGAGGGTCCCACCTCTCGGCTTTCTTT	CASSLYGRGSHLSAFF
TRBJ2-5	TRBV4-2	NA	TRBD2	TGTGCCAGCAGCCAACCTCCGGGACTAGCGGGAGGTGGGAGGCAAGAGACCCAGTACTTC	CASSQPPGLAGGGRQETQYF
TRBJ2-1	TRBV6-1	NA	TRBD2	TGTGCCAGCAGTGAGCGGGAGCTTTCGAATGAGCAGTTCTTC	CASSERELSNEQFF
TRBJ2-3	TRBV2	NA	TRBD2	TGTGCCAGCAGTGATGACGGTTTTAGCGGGAGTGGTTCAGATACGCAGTATTTT	CASSDDGFSGSGSDTQYF
TRBJ1-4	TRBV30	NA	NA	TGTGCCTCACGGGCGGGGGAAAAACTGTTTTTT	CASRAGEKLFF
TRBJ1-3	TRBV28	NA	TRBD1	TGTGCCAGCAGTTTACAGGGGGCAGCTGGAAACACCATATATTTT	CASSLQGAAGNTIYF
TRBJ2-1	TRBV6-6	NA	TRBD2	TGTGCCAGCAGTCGCCGACTAGCGGGTACCACCAGCTCCTACAATGAGCAGTTCTTC	CASSRRLAGTTSSYNEQFF
TRBJ2-2	TRBV10-1	NA	NA	TGCGCCAGCAGTGATGGTAGATTCGATCATACCGGGGAGCTGTTTTTT	CASSDGRFDHTGELFF
TRBJ1-5	TRBV30	NA	NA	TGTGCCTGGAGTGATACAAATCTTCAGCCCCAGCATTTT	CAWSDTNLQPQHF
TRBJ1-1	TRBV27	NA	NA	TGTGCCAGCAGTTTTTTCAGGGAAGGTGAAGCTTTCTTT	CASSFFREGEAFF
TRBJ1-6	TRBV7-6	NA	NA	TGTGCCAGCAGCTTAGGGGGACAAGTTAATTCACCCCTCCACTTT	CASSLGGQVNSPLHF
TRBJ2-1	TRBV7-8	NA	NA	TGTGCCAGCTTGACTAGAAACAATGAGCAGTTCTTC	CASLTRNNEQFF
TRBJ2-5	TRBV28	NA	NA	TGTGCCAGCAGGCCTTGGAGGGACGGACAAGAGACCCAGTACTTC	CASRPWRDGQETQYF
TRBJ1-2	TRBV6-5	once	TRBD1	TGTGCCAGCAGTAAGGGACAGGGTGTAGGCGGCTACACCTTC	CASSKGQGVGGYTF
TRBJ2-5	TRBV4-1	NA	NA	TGCGCCAGCAGCCTCATCCCCCTGGGCGAGACCCAGTACTTC	CASSLIPLGETQYF
TRBJ1-3	TRBV18	NA	NA	TGTGCCAGCTCACCCGAACAGGGATTCTCTGGAAACACCATATATTTT	CASSPEQGFSGNTIYF
TRBJ1-1	TRBV28	NA	NA	TGTGCCAGCACCTTAAGCCCGAACACTGAAGCTTTCTTT	CASTLSPNTEAFF
TRBJ2-1	TRBV7-2	NA	TRBD2	TGTGCCAGCAGCTTAATAGCGGGAGCGCCGAATGAGCAGTTCTTC	CASSLIAGAPNEQFF
TRBJ1-1	TRBV14	NA	TRBD1	TGTGCCAGCAGCATACAGGGGGCGCGAGCTTTCTTT	CASSIQGARAFF
TRBJ1-1	TRBV7-6	NA	NA	TGTGCCAGCAGCTTACCTATGGGGGGAAACACTGAAGCTTTCTTT	CASSLPMGGNTEAFF
TRBJ1-1	TRBV5-4	NA	NA	TGTGCCAGCAGCCCCGGGGGGGCAGGGAACACTGAAGCTTTCTTT	CASSPGGAGNTEAFF
TRBJ1-2	TRBV25-1	few	TRBD1	TGTGCCAGCAGGACAGGGAATGGCTACACCTTC	CASRTGNGYTF
TRBJ1-1	TRBV28	NA	TRBD1	TGTGCCAGCAGTACCCTTTACCGGGACAGGGGGCCTGAAGCTTTCTTT	CASSTLYRDRGPEAFF
TRBJ1-1	TRBV6-6	NA	NA	TGTGCCAGCAGCGCAGGGATGGGCACTGAAGCTTTCTTT	CASSAGMGTEAFF
TRBJ1-5	TRBV5-5	NA	NA	TGTGCCAGCAGCTTTACAGGGAGCAATCAGCCCCAGCATTTT	CASSFTGSNQPQHF
TRBJ1-5	TRBV7-8	NA	TRBD1	TGTGCCAGCAGCCAAACTCGACAGGGTAATCAGCCCCAGCATTTT	CASSQTRQGNQPQHF
TRBJ1-1	TRBV6-5	NA	NA	TGTGCCAGCACCACCCGAGGGCAGGGAGGAACTGAAGCTTTCTTT	CASTTRGQGGTEAFF
TRBJ1-5	TRBV28	NA	NA	TGTGCCAGCAGGCCCCCGAGGGAGCGGAGCAATCAGCCCCAGCATTTT	CASRPPRERSNQPQHF
TRBJ2-7	TRBV5-1	NA	TRBD1	TGCGCCAGCAGCTTCTGGAGGGACAGGTCCTACGAGCAGTACTTC	CASSFWRDRSYEQYF
TRBJ1-4	TRBV4-2	NA	TRBD1	TGTGCCAGCAGCCAAGGGAGGGACAGTACCAATGAAAAACTGTTTTTT	CASSQGRDSTNEKLFF
TRBJ2-5	TRBV7-2	NA	TRBD1	TGTGCCAGCAGCTCGGGACAGAAAGAGACCCAGTACTTC	CASSSGQKETQYF
TRBJ2-3	TRBV7-2	NA	NA	TGTGCCAGCAGCTTTGAGCCCTTCTACACAGATGCGCAGTATTTT	CASSFEPFYTDAQYF
TRBJ1-5	TRBV27	NA	TRBD1	TGTGCCAGCAGTCCCGACAGGGTGGGGCAGCCCCAGCATTTT	CASSPDRVGQPQHF
TRBJ2-7	TRBV5-1	NA	NA	TGCGCCAGCAGGGTGATACCAAATACAGCCTACGAGCAGTACTTC	CASRVIPNTAYEQYF
TRBJ1-1	TRBV15	NA	TRBD1	TGTGCCACCAGCAGAGCCGGGACAGGGGCACTGAACACTGAAGCTTTCTTT	CATSRAGTGALNTEAFF
TRBJ1-2	TRBV12-5	NA	TRBD1	TGTGCTAGCGCCACAGGGACAGGGTTTGGCTACACCTTC	CASATGTGFGYTF
TRBJ1-1	TRBV28	NA	NA	TGTGCCAGCAGCGAAACGGGACACTTCAACACTGAAGCTTTCTTT	CASSETGHFNTEAFF